Listed below are T cell receptor beta chains from one sample, sequenced in a study of CD8 T cells in ankylosing spondylitis. TCRdb itself ran the 5' RACE reads through MiXCR, one entry per CDR3 protein. Among under 250,000 distinct CDR3 sequences listed, roughly 32% were seen once. Sequencing was performed on blood, either unsorted or a sorted T cell fraction (not recorded which). The receptors were sampled from a male donor with ankylosing spondylitis or in good health (not recorded which). Each CDR3 is given with its conserved first and last residue. Rows give clone size only sometimes, using once, few, many, or a class for an expanded clone.

J	size	V	CDR3
TRBJ1-2	once	TRBV10-1	CASSNGQRGGYTF
TRBJ1-5	once	TRBV10-3	CATAGGNQPQHF
TRBJ2-3	.	TRBV9	CASSPGLAFTDTQYF
TRBJ2-3	few	TRBV15	CATSRLGLGPRTDTQYF
TRBJ1-6	few	TRBV7-2	CASSVSPGQGVGSPLHF
TRBJ2-2	.	TRBV7-9	CASSLERGLRTGELFF
TRBJ2-3	many	TRBV20-1	CSARGGFTDTQYF
TRBJ2-3	.	TRBV11-2	CASSLLTGSDTQYF
TRBJ2-3	.	TRBV7-2	CASSPRGTRADTQYF
TRBJ2-7	.	TRBV20-1	CARSGQGNFYEQYF
TRBJ2-1	few	TRBV5-5	CASSHPLSGRKFF
TRBJ1-6	.	TRBV24-1	CATSPDTLGPLHF
TRBJ2-1	.	TRBV5-1	CASSPQGGSGTGSYNEQFF
TRBJ2-4	few	TRBV20-1	CSATKPGIGNIQYF
TRBJ2-7	few	TRBV5-1	CASTWSGGYEQYF
TRBJ1-2	.	TRBV20-1	CSARDRIRGRERDGYTF
TRBJ1-2	.	TRBV7-9	CASSLAEGFLSYTF
TRBJ2-3	few	TRBV6-1	CASIYRGGLSTDTQYF
TRBJ1-1	once	TRBV5-1	CASSLEGGALEAFF
TRBJ2-3	.	TRBV28	CASSFSREGADTQYF
TRBJ2-5	few	TRBV9	CASSVGVDRETQYF
TRBJ1-2	.	TRBV18	CASSPPEKRASYGYTF
TRBJ2-7	few	TRBV27	CASSLSISGGSGEQYF
TRBJ2-5	few	TRBV5-1	CASSLYGPQQETQYF
TRBJ1-2	few	TRBV29-1	CSVVVGTQGGYTF
TRBJ2-3	few	TRBV5-1	CASSPYTSTDTQYF
TRBJ2-1	.	TRBV12-3/TRBV12-4	CASMEGQYNEQFF
TRBJ1-5	few	TRBV7-2	CASSLEWGIQPQHF
TRBJ1-6	.	TRBV3-1	CASSQPQGGSPLHF
TRBJ2-2	.	TRBV20-1	CSARLTRTGELFF
TRBJ2-2	few	TRBV12-3/TRBV12-4	CASSDPGQGRSVLFF
TRBJ2-5	many	TRBV29-1	CSAEGLAWEGTQYF
TRBJ2-1	few	TRBV20-1	CSASHQAYNEQFF
TRBJ2-3	.	TRBV4-1	CASSQAAAPFTDTQYF
TRBJ2-1	.	TRBV20-1	CSAHGTSRAREQFF
TRBJ2-3	few	TRBV12-3/TRBV12-4	CATETGLAGSTDTQYF
TRBJ2-3	.	TRBV5-4	CASSIPSGGSTDTQYF
TRBJ2-7	few	TRBV10-3	CAISRETQGSHEQYF
TRBJ2-7	.	TRBV6-1	CASSPTGGNYEQYF
TRBJ2-3	.	TRBV5-1	CASYPGTGKYDTQYF